What follows are 4 T cell receptor beta chains derived from one specimen sequenced in a study of blood T cell repertoires in COVID-19. Sequenced by immunoSEQ multiplex PCR; TCRdb stores in-frame clones only, minus some. The data hold approximately 200,000 clones, with roughly 85% observed a single time. Sequencing used peripheral blood. The receptors were gathered from a woman aged 30 to 39 with acute or convalescent COVID-19.

This clone was found a few times. The rearrangement uses TRBV9 and TRBJ2-3; 11 bases match TRBD2. V lost 0 bases and J lost 2; bases outside the gene matches: 8. From germline, CDR1 is SGDLS and CDR2 YYNGEE. The CDR3 is made up of 18 amino acids. The CDR3 loop is CASSVGLAGPKTTDTQYF. The CDR3 bases are TGTGCCAGCAGCGTAGGACTAGCGGGGCCCAAAACCACAGATACGCAGTATTTT.

The rearrangement uses TRBV2 and TRBJ2-7; D may be TRBD1 (6 bases). The V gene lost 8 bases and the J gene lost 3 bases, with 17 bases spanning the gap. Per germline, CDR1 SNHLY and CDR2 FYNNEI. This CDR3 has 14 residues. In DNA form, the CDR3 reads TGTGCCAGCGGATTAGGATCGGACAGCTACGAGCAGTACTTC. Translation gives CASGLGSDSYEQYF.

CDR3 amino acids: CAARTGNSPLHF. CDR3 coding DNA: TGTGCCGCGCGGACAGGGAATTCACCCCTCCACTTT. The chain has TRBV6-5 and TRBJ1-6, with 8 bases matching TRBD1. CDR3 size: 12 residues. J lost 7 bases, V lost 11 bases, and 4 bases had no gene match. CDR1 is MNHEY and CDR2 is SVGAGI in the germline V gene.

The chain employs TRBV5-6 and TRBJ1-2; 7 nucleotides agree with TRBD1. Per germline, CDR1 SGHDT and CDR2 YYEEEE. The J segment lost 8 bases and the V segment lost 4 bases, leaving 8 bases of the junction unmatched. This CDR3 is built from 13 residues. The CDR3 region is CASSGRTGWGYTF. CDR3 DNA sequence: TGTGCCAGCAGCGGTAGGACAGGTTGGGGCTACACCTTC.